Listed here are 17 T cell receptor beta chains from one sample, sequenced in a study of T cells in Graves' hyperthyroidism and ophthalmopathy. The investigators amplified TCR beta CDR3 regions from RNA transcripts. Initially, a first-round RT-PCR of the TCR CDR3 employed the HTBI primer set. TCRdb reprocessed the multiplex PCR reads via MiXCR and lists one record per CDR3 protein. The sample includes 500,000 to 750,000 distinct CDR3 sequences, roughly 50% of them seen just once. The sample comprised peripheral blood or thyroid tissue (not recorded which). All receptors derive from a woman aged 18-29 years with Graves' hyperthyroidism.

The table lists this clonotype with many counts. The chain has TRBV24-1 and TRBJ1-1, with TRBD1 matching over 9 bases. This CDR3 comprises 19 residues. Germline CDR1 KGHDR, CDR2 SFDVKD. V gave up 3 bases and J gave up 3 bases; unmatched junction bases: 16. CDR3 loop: CATSDLRGWDRAVHTEAFF. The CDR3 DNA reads TGTGCCACCAGTGATCTCCGGGGTTGGGACAGGGCGGTTCACACTGAAGCTTTCTTT.

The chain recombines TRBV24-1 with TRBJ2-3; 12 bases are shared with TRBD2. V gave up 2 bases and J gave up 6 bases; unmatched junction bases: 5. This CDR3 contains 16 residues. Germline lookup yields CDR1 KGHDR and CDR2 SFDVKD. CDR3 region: CATSDSLAGGPDTQYF. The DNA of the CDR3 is TGTGCCACCAGTGATTCCCTAGCGGGAGGGCCCGATACGCAGTATTTT.

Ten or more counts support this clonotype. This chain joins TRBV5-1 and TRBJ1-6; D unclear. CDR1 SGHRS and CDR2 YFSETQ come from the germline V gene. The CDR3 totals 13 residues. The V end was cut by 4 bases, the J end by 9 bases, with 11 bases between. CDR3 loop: CASSPDGGSPLHF. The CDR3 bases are TGCGCCAGCAGCCCGGACGGTGGTTCACCCCTCCACTTT.

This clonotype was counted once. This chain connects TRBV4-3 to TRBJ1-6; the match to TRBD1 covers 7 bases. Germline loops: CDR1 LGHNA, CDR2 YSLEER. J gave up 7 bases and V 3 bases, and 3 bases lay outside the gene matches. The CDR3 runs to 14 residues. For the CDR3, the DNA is TGCGCCAGCAGCCAGACGGACAGGAATTCACCCCTCCACTTT. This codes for CASSQTDRNSPLHF.

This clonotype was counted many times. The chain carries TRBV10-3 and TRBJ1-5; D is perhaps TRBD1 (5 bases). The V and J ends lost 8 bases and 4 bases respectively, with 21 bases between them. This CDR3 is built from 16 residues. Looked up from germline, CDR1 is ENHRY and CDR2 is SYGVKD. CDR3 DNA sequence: TGTGCCATCGCGGGGGACTTTGGGGAGGAGAATCAGCCCCAGCATTTT. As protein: CAIAGDFGEENQPQHF.

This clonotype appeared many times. For the CDR3, the DNA is TGCAGTGCTAGACAATTCAACAGGGGGAACACCGGGGAGCTGTTTTTT. Translated: CSARQFNRGNTGELFF. The chain links TRBV20-1 to TRBJ2-2; 7 bases line up with TRBD1. Germline CDR1 reads DFQATT; CDR2 reads SNEGSKA (reference sequence). V was pared by 2 bases and J by 1 base, with 7 bases of the junction left unmatched. CDR3 length: 16 residues.

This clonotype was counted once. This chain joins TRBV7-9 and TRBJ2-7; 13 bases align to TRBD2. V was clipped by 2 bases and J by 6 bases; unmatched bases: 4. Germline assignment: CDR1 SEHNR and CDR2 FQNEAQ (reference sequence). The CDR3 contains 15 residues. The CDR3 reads CASSLTSGREAEQYF. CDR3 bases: TGTGCCAGCAGCTTAACTAGCGGGAGGGAGGCCGAGCAGTACTTC.

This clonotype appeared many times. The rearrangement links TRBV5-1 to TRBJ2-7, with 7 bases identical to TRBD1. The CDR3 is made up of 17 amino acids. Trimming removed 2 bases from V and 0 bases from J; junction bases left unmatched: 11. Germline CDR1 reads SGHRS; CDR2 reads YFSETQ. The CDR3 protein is CASSLGVTGISSYEQYF. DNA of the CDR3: TGCGCCAGCAGCTTAGGGGTGACAGGGATCAGCTCCTACGAGCAGTACTTC.

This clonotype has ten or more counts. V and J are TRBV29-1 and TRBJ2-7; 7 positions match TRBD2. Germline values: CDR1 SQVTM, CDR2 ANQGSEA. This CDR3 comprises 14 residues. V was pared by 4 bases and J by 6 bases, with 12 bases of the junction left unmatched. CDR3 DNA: TGCAGCGTTGTTGGGGGAGGGCTTGGCTCCGAGCAGTACTTC. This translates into CSVVGGGLGSEQYF.

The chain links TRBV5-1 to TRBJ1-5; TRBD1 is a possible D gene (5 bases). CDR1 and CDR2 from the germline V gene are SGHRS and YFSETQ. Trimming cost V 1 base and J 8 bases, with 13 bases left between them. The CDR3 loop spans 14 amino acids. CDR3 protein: CASSLTGLAEPQHF. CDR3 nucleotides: TGCGCCAGCAGCTTGACGGGACTAGCGGAGCCCCAGCATTTT. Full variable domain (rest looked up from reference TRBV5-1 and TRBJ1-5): KAGVTQTPRYLIKTRGQQVTLSCSPISGHRSVSWYQQTPGQGLQFLFEYFSETQRNKGNFPGRFSGRQFSNSRSEMNVSTLELGDSALYLCASSLTGLAEPQHFGDGTRLSIL.

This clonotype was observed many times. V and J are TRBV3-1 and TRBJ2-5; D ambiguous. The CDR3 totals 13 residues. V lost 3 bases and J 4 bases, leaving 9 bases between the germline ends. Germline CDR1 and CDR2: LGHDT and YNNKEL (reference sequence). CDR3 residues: CASSQGLRETQYF. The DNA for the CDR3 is TGTGCCAGCAGCCAGGGTTTGAGAGAGACCCAGTACTTC.

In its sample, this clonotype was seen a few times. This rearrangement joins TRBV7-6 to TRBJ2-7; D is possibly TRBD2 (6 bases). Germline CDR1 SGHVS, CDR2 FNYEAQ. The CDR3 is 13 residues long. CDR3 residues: CARDGTESYEQYF. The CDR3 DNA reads TGTGCTAGAGACGGGACTGAGAGCTACGAGCAGTACTTC.

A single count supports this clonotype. CDR3 DNA: TGTGCCAGCAGCTCGAGGACAGGGGAAAGCACAGATACGCAGTATTTT. This gives the protein CASSSRTGESTDTQYF. The V gene is TRBV7-8, the J gene TRBJ2-3; 9 bases match TRBD1. Germline lookup yields CDR1 SGHVS and CDR2 FQNEAQ. The V and J ends lost 4 bases and 0 bases, in that order; junction bases with no gene match: 5. CDR3 size: 16 residues.

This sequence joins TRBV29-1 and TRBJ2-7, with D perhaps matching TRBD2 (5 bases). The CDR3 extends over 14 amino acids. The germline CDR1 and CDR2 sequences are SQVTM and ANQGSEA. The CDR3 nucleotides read TGCAGTGCCAGCAGTTTCGTCCGGGGTTACGAGCAGTACTTC. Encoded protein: CSASSFVRGYEQYF.

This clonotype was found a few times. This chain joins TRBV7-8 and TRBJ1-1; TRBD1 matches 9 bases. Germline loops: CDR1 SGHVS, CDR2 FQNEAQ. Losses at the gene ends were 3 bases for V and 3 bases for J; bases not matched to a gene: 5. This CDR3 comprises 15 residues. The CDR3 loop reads CASSLVQGADTEAFF. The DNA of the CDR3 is TGTGCCAGCAGCTTGGTACAGGGGGCCGACACTGAAGCTTTCTTT.

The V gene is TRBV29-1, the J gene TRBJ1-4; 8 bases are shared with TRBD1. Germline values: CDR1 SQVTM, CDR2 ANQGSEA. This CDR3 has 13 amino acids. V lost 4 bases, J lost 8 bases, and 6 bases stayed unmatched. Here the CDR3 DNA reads TGCAGCGTTGCGGGACAGGAGAGGGAAAAACTGTTTTTT. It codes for CSVAGQEREKLFF.

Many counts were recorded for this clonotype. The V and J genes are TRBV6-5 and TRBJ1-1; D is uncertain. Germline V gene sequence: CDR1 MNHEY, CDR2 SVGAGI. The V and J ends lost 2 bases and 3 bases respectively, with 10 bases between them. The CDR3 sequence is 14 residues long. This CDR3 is CASSYGQVDTEAFF. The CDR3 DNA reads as TGTGCCAGCAGTTACGGGCAGGTGGACACTGAAGCTTTCTTT.